One T cell receptor (beta chain) is described in this entry. Its antigen is not identified. This sample was included in a study of OX40 agonist ivuxolimab in advanced cancers. Overall study: Patients were treated with intravenous ivuxolimab, dosed at 0.01 to 10 mg/kg and infused every 2 weeks. Age averaged approximately 60 years (range about 23 to 80), and just over 80% were male.

General study results and limits: Low levels of normalized T-cell clonal expansion also appeared in some nonresponders. Partial responders at 0.1-3.0 mg/kg had among the lowest clonal expansion.

The table came from immunoSEQ multiplex PCR; TCRdb's copy has only in-frame clones and leaves some out. The sample carries 70,000 to 80,000 clones, roughly nine tenths recorded once. Sequencing used CD4+ or CD8+ T cells sorted from blood, obtained in a trial of the OX40 agonist ivuxolimab. The TCR comes from an adult with an advanced solid tumor such as melanoma, head and neck, liver or kidney cancer.

The CDR3 sequence is CASSIQGRGTEAFF. In DNA form, the CDR3 reads TGTGCCAGTAGTATACAGGGTCGGGGCACTGAAGCTTTCTTT. V usage is TRBV19 and J usage is TRBJ1-1; weak D call: TRBD1 (5 bases). CDR1 and CDR2 (germline): LNHDA, SQIVND (reference sequence). The CDR3 extends over 14 amino acids. The ends were cut back, 2 bases at V and 4 bases at J, with 11 bases in the middle.